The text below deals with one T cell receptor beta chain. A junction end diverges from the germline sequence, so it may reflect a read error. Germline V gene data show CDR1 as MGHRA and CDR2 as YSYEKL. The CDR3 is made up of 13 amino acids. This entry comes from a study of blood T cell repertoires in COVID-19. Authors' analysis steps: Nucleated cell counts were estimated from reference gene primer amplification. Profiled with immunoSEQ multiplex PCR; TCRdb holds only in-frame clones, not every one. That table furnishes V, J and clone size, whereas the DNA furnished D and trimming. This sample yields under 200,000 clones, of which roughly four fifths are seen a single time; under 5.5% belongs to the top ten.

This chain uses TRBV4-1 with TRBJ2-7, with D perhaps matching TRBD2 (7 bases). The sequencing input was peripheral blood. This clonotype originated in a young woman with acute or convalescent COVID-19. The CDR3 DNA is TGCGCCCGCAGCCAAGAGGGGGGGGGCAAGCAGTACTTC. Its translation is CARSQEGGGKQYF.